Below, 13 T cell receptor beta chains from the same sample are listed, as sequenced in a study of control samples from healthy donors and cancer patients. Libraries were prepared by immunoSEQ multiplex PCR; TCRdb keeps only in-frame clonotypes and omits some of them. This sample carries some 120,000 clones, roughly 92% of them seen once, and the ten largest clones take just under 0.6%. Sequencing was carried out using PBMCs. The receptors shown here come from a man at least 80 years old with head and neck cancer.

A few counts support this clone. This sequence joins TRBV7-9 and TRBJ2-5; TRBD2 matches 11 bases. The germline V gene encodes CDR1 SEHNR and CDR2 FQNEAQ (reference sequence). The J segment lost 5 bases and the V segment lost 4 bases, leaving 9 bases of the junction unmatched. This CDR3 has 16 residues. CDR3 sequence (DNA): TGTGCCAGCAGCTCCGGGCTGACTAGCGGGGAGGAGACCCAGTACTTC. Its translation is CASSSGLTSGEETQYF.

J is TRBJ1-1 and V is TRBV18, with TRBD1 as a possible D gene (6 bases). The CDR3 runs 13 residues. The V and J ends lost 5 bases and 5 bases respectively, with 12 bases between them. CDR1 is KGHSH, CDR2 LQKENI, per germline. The CDR3 region is CASSSEQGTEAFF. In nucleotides, the CDR3 is TGTGCCAGCTCATCGGAACAGGGAACTGAAGCTTTCTTT. The variable domain in full, completed from reference TRBV18 and TRBJ1-1, reads NAGVMQNPRHLVRRRGQEARLRCSPMKGHSHVYWYRQLPEEGLKFMVYLQKENIIDESGMPKERFSAEFPKEGPSILRIQQVVRGDSAAYFCASSSEQGTEAFFGQGTRLTVV.

The rearrangement uses TRBV13 and TRBJ1-6; D is undetermined. CDR1 is PRHDT and CDR2 is FYEKMQ in the germline V gene (reference sequence). The CDR3 sequence is 14 residues long. The V and J ends lost 6 bases and 10 bases respectively, with 16 bases between them. The CDR3: CASSSLTLGSPLHF. In nucleotides, the CDR3 is TGTGCCAGCAGTTCTCTAACACTGGGGTCACCCCTCCACTTT.

The chain links TRBV7-2 to TRBJ1-6; unclear D gene. In germline, CDR1 is SGHTA, CDR2 FQGNSA. CDR3 length equals 14 residues. Trimming removed 2 bases at V and 7 bases at J, with 9 bases between. CDR3 amino acids: CASSLYRWNSPLHF. CDR3 in DNA: TGTGCCAGCAGCTTATACAGATGGAATTCACCCCTCCACTTT.

The rearrangement joins TRBV7-2 to TRBJ1-2; the D gene is possibly TRBD1 (5 bases). Trimming cost V 7 bases and J 4 bases, with 13 bases left between them. Looked up from germline, CDR1 is SGHTA and CDR2 is FQGNSA. CDR3 length: 13 residues. The CDR3 region has the DNA TGTGCCAGCATCGGGGCGGGTCTCTATGGCTACACCTTC. It translates to CASIGAGLYGYTF. Variable domain in full (rest from reference TRBV7-2 and TRBJ1-2): GAGVSQSPSNKVTEKGKDVELRCDPISGHTALYWYRQSLGQGLEFLIYFQGNSAPDKSGLPSDRFSAERTGGSVSTLTIQRTQQEDSAVYLCASIGAGLYGYTFGSGTRLTVV.

This clone has a single count. The chain links TRBV3-1 (or the pseudogene TRBV3-2) to TRBJ2-3; 13 bases map to TRBD2. V was pared by 0 bases and J by 3 bases, with 9 bases of the junction left unmatched. The CDR3 runs 19 residues. Germline assignment: CDR1 LGHDT and CDR2 YNNKEL (reference sequence). CDR3 sequence (DNA): TGTGCCAGCAGCCAAGATCGGGGGACTAGCGGGGAGCGGACAGATACGCAGTATTTT. It is translated as CASSQDRGTSGERTDTQYF.

This clone has more than one count but fewer than ten. The J gene is TRBJ1-2, the V gene TRBV12-3 or TRBV12-4; D remains ambiguous. Trimming left V 3 bases short and J 1 base short, with 6 bases between. The CDR3 is 13 amino acids. The CDR3 DNA follows: TGTGCCAGCAGTTTTAACAGTAACTATGGCTACACCTTC. Residues: CASSFNSNYGYTF.

This clone occurred a few times. The chain links TRBV6-6 to TRBJ2-6; D is undetermined. With 5 bases removed from V and 0 bases from J, the gap between germline ends came to 8 bases. Germline values: CDR1 MNHNY, CDR2 SVGAGI (reference sequence). The CDR3 has 15 amino acids. DNA of the CDR3: TGTGCCAGCAGTACAATACGCTCTGGGGCCAACGTCCTGACTTTC. Translating it yields CASSTIRSGANVLTF.

The CDR3 DNA is TGCGCCAGCAGTGAGAGGGCAGGGTCCCAGCCCCAGCATTTT. Protein product: CASSERAGSQPQHF. The chain uses TRBV10-2 and TRBJ1-5; D is perhaps TRBD1 (5 bases). Trimming removed 2 bases at V and 7 bases at J, with 12 bases between. CDR3 size: 14 residues. The germline V gene has CDR1 WSHSY and CDR2 SAAADI.

The CDR3 sequence is CASSQGQGGLYEQYF. CDR3 nucleotides: TGTGCCAGCAGCCAGGGACAGGGAGGACTGTACGAGCAGTACTTC. The chain recombines TRBV28 with TRBJ2-7; TRBD1 agrees at 9 bases. J was trimmed by 4 bases and V by 6 bases; bases with no gene match: 10. The CDR3 runs 15 residues. Germline V lookup: CDR1 MDHEN, CDR2 SYDVKM.

This chain uses TRBV19 with TRBJ1-5; D gene ambiguous. The germline CDR1 and CDR2 sequences are LNHDA and SQIVND (reference sequence). The CDR3 has 15 amino acids. The V end lost 4 bases, the J end lost 7 bases, and 17 bases lay between the germline ends. The CDR3 nucleotides read TGTGCCAGTAGTACTGGCAGTGGGTTAGAGCAGCCCCAGCATTTT. It translates to CASSTGSGLEQPQHF.

The chain recombines TRBV3-1 (or the pseudogene TRBV3-2) with TRBJ2-7; 7 bases line up with TRBD2. CDR1 is LGHDT and CDR2 is YNNKEL in the germline V gene (reference sequence). The CDR3 has 15 amino acids. The junction had 3 bases not matched to a gene; V was cut back by 1 base and J by 0 bases. CDR3 residues: CASSQGTRASYEQYF. The CDR3 DNA is TGTGCCAGCAGCCAAGGGACTAGGGCCTCCTACGAGCAGTACTTC.

The chain employs TRBV19 and TRBJ2-1, with D possibly being TRBD2 (5 bases). V lost 4 bases to trimming and J lost 6 bases, with 10 bases between them. This CDR3 has 13 amino acids. The germline CDR1 and CDR2 sequences are LNHDA and SQIVND (reference sequence). The CDR3 nucleotides read TGTGCCAGTAGTACCGGGGTGGGCAATGAGCAGTTCTTC. As protein: CASSTGVGNEQFF. Using reference TRBV19 and TRBJ2-1 for the parts outside the CDR3, the full variable domain is DGGITQSPKYLFRKEGQNVTLSCEQNLNHDAMYWYRQDPGQGLRLIYYSQIVNDFQKGDIAEGYSVSREKKESFPLTVTSAQKNPTAFYLCASSTGVGNEQFFGPGTRLTVL.